This T cell receptor beta chain was obtained from a study of blood T cells in healthy people across ages. Study results and limitations: In long-lived donors, naive CD4+ cell counts and diversity exceeded those of aged donors. TCR beta diversity tracked closely with naive T cell percentage.

The use of a sample-barcoded 5' primer and a J-beta primer mix characterized a second PCR of about 7 to 12 cycles. TCRdb fed the 5' RACE reads into MiXCR, producing one record per CDR3 protein. The sample contains roughly 1.9 million distinct CDR3 sequences, about 39% of which appear only once. Turning to this clonotype: Its antigen is unknown.

The CDR3 sequence is 17 residues long. V lost 1 base and J lost 6, with 16 bases in between. Looked up from germline, CDR1 is SGHTA and CDR2 is FQGTGA. The chain joins TRBV7-3 to TRBJ2-6; TRBD2 might be the D (6 bases). This TCR was sampled from a human donor in good health. The sequencing sample was made of blood. The CDR3 reads CASSLSGQGGQANVLTF. For the CDR3, the DNA is TGTGCCAGCAGCTTAAGCGGGCAGGGAGGACAGGCCAACGTCCTGACTTTC. The complete variable domain, with remaining parts taken from reference TRBV7-3 and TRBJ2-6, reads GAGVSQTPSNKVTEKGKYVELRCDPISGHTALYWYRQSLGQGPEFLIYFQGTGAADDSGLPNDRFFAVRPEGSVSTLKIQRTERGDSAVYLCASSLSGQGGQANVLTFGAGSRLTVL.